This T cell receptor (beta chain) was captured in a study of CD8+ T cells in alopecia areata. Across the whole study: Tofacitinib lasted 6 to 18 months, then 6 months off drug.

Treatment given: oral pan-JAK inhibitor, 5-10 mg twice daily. Concerning this clone itself: The antigen is unknown.

Extraction and reverse transcription of RNA yielded cDNA as the sequencing template. The method was immunoSEQ multiplex PCR; TCRdb's version includes in-frame clones alone and lacks a portion of them. The table has 150,000 to 200,000 clones, about three fifths seen once. The CDR3 consists of 16 residues. Germline assignment: CDR1 MNHNS and CDR2 SASEGT. V lost 7 bases, J lost 1 base, and 16 bases lay in between. The study's findings and limits: Among the 100 top clones, expanded CD8+ clones, like scalp clonality, were significantly decreased by tofacitinib. The link between baseline CD8+ expansion and response remains uncertain with one nonresponder. Amid tofacitinib therapy, many expanded lesional clones stayed present in scalp and blood.

This sequence was found in a human donor with alopecia areata. Sequences were derived from CD4+ T cells sorted from blood, sampled at approximately week 49, from a patient treated with tofacitinib. V and J are TRBV6-1 and TRBJ2-2, with D uncertain. CDR3 region: CASNDIRLKNTGELFF. The CDR3 DNA sequence: TGTGCCAGCAATGACATCCGACTCAAGAACACCGGGGAGCTGTTTTTT.